Below, 27 T cell receptor beta chains from the same sample are listed, as sequenced in a study of a mutant IDH1 vaccine in newly diagnosed glioma. Stated time point: baseline, week 1 (first vaccination visit). Treatment of the sample: pre-vaccination baseline after standard-of-care therapy. Using immunoSEQ multiplex PCR, the repertoire was profiled, and TCRdb retains in-frame clones only, with some absent. The table has 65,000 to 70,000 clones, about 83% seen once. Sequencing used peripheral blood mononuclear cells (PBMCs), obtained from a glioma patient treated with radiotherapy, temozolomide or both. These receptors were taken from a young woman with glioma. Some clones in this sample may be carry-over from other donors' samples.

This chain connects TRBV5-4 to TRBJ2-2; D gene ambiguous. CDR1 is SGHNT, CDR2 YYREEE, per germline (reference sequence). The V end lost 1 base, the J end lost 0 bases, and 1 base lay between the germline ends. The CDR3 loop spans 13 amino acids. In DNA, the CDR3 is TGTGCCAGCAGCTTGACGAACACCGGGGAGCTGTTTTTT. Encoded protein: CASSLTNTGELFF.

The sample holds one count of this clone. V gene TRBV12-5 combines with J gene TRBJ1-1, with D uncertain. V lost 3 bases, J lost 4 bases, and 9 bases lay in between. Per germline, CDR1 LGHNT and CDR2 FRNRAP. This CDR3 comprises 13 residues. Here the CDR3 reads CASGFPAGTEAFF. The CDR3 region has the DNA TGTGCTAGTGGTTTCCCCGCTGGCACTGAAGCTTTCTTT.

The V call is TRBV6-5, the J call TRBJ2-1; 9 positions match TRBD1. The CDR3 sequence is 15 residues long. CDR1 is MNHEY, CDR2 SVGAGI, per germline. The junction had 9 bases not matched to a gene; V was cut back by 4 bases and J by 8 bases. CDR3 residues: CASSFGTGKSDEQFF. CDR3 DNA sequence: TGTGCCAGCAGTTTCGGGACAGGGAAATCCGATGAGCAGTTCTTC.

The chain has TRBV11-3 and TRBJ2-7; D unclear. Germline values: CDR1 SGHNT, CDR2 YENEEA. There are 13 residues in the CDR3. With 2 bases removed from V and 3 bases from J, the gap between germline ends came to 8 bases. The CDR3 DNA sequence: TGTGCCAGCAGCTTAACCCTCGACTACGAGCAGTACTTC. Translating gives CASSLTLDYEQYF.

The CDR3 sequence is CASSFLGTVYEQYF. Written as DNA, the CDR3 is TGTGCCAGCAGCTTTCTGGGGACAGTCTACGAGCAGTACTTC. The rearrangement links TRBV5-6 to TRBJ2-7; 7 bases match TRBD1. CDR1 and CDR2 from the germline V gene are SGHDT and YYEEEE. V lost 2 bases, J lost 3 bases, and 5 bases stayed unmatched. CDR3 length equals 14 residues.

This chain uses TRBV7-6 with TRBJ1-1; D may be TRBD1 (6 bases). The germline V gene encodes CDR1 SGHVS and CDR2 FNYEAQ. Trimming cost V 2 bases and J 1 base, with 11 bases left between them. The CDR3 has 15 amino acids. The CDR3 coding sequence is TGTGCCAGCAGCTTATCCCCAGGGGAGAACACTGAAGCTTTCTTT. It encodes CASSLSPGENTEAFF.

This sequence joins TRBV9 and TRBJ1-1; D remains ambiguous. The CDR3 has 14 amino acids. Trimming removed 0 bases from V and 2 bases from J, with 8 bases in between. Germline V gene data show CDR1 as SGDLS and CDR2 as YYNGEE. This chain's CDR3 is CASSVGSGNTEAFF. The CDR3 coding sequence is TGTGCCAGCAGCGTAGGATCAGGAAACACTGAAGCTTTCTTT.

CDR3 DNA: TGTGCCAGCAGCAGCCGGACAGGGGAAAATTCACCCCTCCACTTT. Translating it yields CASSSRTGENSPLHF. The rearrangement joins TRBV7-2 to TRBJ1-6, with TRBD1 matching 9 bases. V lost 5 bases to trimming and J lost 7 bases; unmatched junction nucleotides: 6. From germline, CDR1 is SGHTA and CDR2 FQGNSA. This CDR3 contains 15 residues.

The CDR3 protein is CASSPPLGGAPTEAFF. CDR3 sequence (DNA): TGTGCCAGCTCACCACCCCTTGGGGGGGCACCCACTGAAGCTTTCTTT. The J gene is TRBJ1-1, the V gene TRBV18; tentative D call: TRBD1 (6 bases). V was clipped by 0 bases and J by 4 bases, with 15 bases between them. CDR3 length equals 16 residues. CDR1 is KGHSH, CDR2 LQKENI, per germline.

The chain employs TRBV9 and TRBJ2-5; D call uncertain. With 2 bases removed from V and 7 bases from J, the gap between germline ends came to 18 bases. The V gene's germline CDR1 is SGDLS and CDR2 YYNGEE. The CDR3 totals 15 residues. The CDR3 bases are TGTGCCAGCAGCGTTGGACCAGACCGATCTGGGACCCAGTACTTC. It translates to CASSVGPDRSGTQYF.

V usage is TRBV2 and J usage is TRBJ1-1; D unresolved. The length of the CDR3 is 14 residues. Looked up from germline, CDR1 is SNHLY and CDR2 is FYNNEI. With 2 bases removed from V and 5 bases from J, the gap between germline ends came to 12 bases. CDR3 sequence (DNA): TGTGCCAGCAGTGAATGGGGTCCGGGGACTGAAGCTTTCTTT. Protein: CASSEWGPGTEAFF.

V gene TRBV30 combines with J gene TRBJ1-2, with D possibly TRBD1 on 5 matching bases. With 4 bases removed from V and 8 bases from J, the gap between germline ends came to 20 bases. Germline loops: CDR1 GTSNPN, CDR2 SVGIG (reference sequence). The CDR3 covers 14 residues. The chain's CDR3 is CAWTSGGDARGYTF. The CDR3, as DNA: TGTGCCTGGACGAGCGGGGGTGACGCGCGGGGCTACACCTTC.

The V and J genes are TRBV29-1 and TRBJ1-1, with no clear D. Per germline, CDR1 SQVTM and CDR2 ANQGSEA. Trimming took off 7 bases at V and 5 bases at J, with 14 bases between the two ends. The CDR3 spans 12 residues. The DNA for the CDR3 is TGCAGCGCTCCACTTAGCGGGACTGAAGCTTTCTTT. Encoded protein: CSAPLSGTEAFF.

The chain carries TRBV5-1 and TRBJ1-4, with D maybe TRBD1 (6 bases). The CDR3 is 14 residues long. Germline CDR1 reads SGHRS; CDR2 reads YFSETQ. The germline V and J ends were trimmed by 2 bases and 2 bases, with 7 bases remaining between them. The CDR3 spells CASSLTGTNEKLFF. The DNA of the CDR3 is TGCGCCAGCAGCTTAACAGGGACTAATGAAAAACTGTTTTTT.

The chain carries TRBV18 and TRBJ2-7; D not resolved. CDR3 length: 13 amino acids. In germline, CDR1 is KGHSH, CDR2 LQKENI. Between the trimmed V and J ends, which lost 3 bases and 0 bases, there was a span of 6 bases. The DNA of the CDR3 is TGTGCCAGCTCACCTAGGAGCTCCTACGAGCAGTACTTC. As protein: CASSPRSSYEQYF.

The chain is built from TRBV29-1 and TRBJ1-5, with TRBD1 matching 8 bases. This CDR3 has 17 amino acids. The V gene end was trimmed by 8 bases and the J gene end by 3 bases; junction bases not matched to a gene: 18. Per germline, CDR1 SQVTM and CDR2 ANQGSEA. The CDR3 reads CSLCRGLSRPTNQPQHF. In DNA, the CDR3 is TGCAGCCTATGCAGGGGGCTGTCCCGGCCAACCAATCAGCCCCAGCATTTT.

The chain carries TRBV6-1 and TRBJ2-7, with 10 positions matching TRBD1. Per the germline V gene, CDR1 is MNHNS and CDR2 is SASEGT. With V trimmed by 4 bases and J by 6 bases, 9 bases remained unmatched. This CDR3 region has 15 residues. CDR3 bases: TGTGCCAGCAGTGGGCCGGGGACAGGGGTATCCGAGCAGTACTTC. Its protein is CASSGPGTGVSEQYF.

This chain links TRBV4-1 with TRBJ2-7; 9 bases are a match to TRBD2. In germline, CDR1 is MGHRA, CDR2 YSYEKL. The CDR3 spans 16 residues. V lost 5 bases and J lost 3; bases outside the gene matches: 11. The CDR3 here is CASSDSCPSGDYEQYF. The CDR3 DNA reads as TGCGCCAGCAGCGACTCGTGTCCTAGCGGGGACTACGAGCAGTACTTC.

Turning to this clone: This specimen includes other DNA sequences encoding the same CDR3. V gene TRBV6-1 combines with J gene TRBJ1-1; 8 bases align to TRBD1. Germline-derived CDR1 and CDR2 are MNHNS and SASEGT. J gave up 4 bases and V 6 bases, and 4 bases lay outside the gene matches. The CDR3 sequence is 13 residues long. The CDR3 sequence: CASRDRAFTEAFF. As DNA, the CDR3 is TGTGCCAGCAGGGACAGGGCTTTCACTGAAGCTTTCTTT.

This chain connects TRBV18 to TRBJ1-3, with a tentative D call TRBD1 (5 bases). This CDR3 spans 16 amino acids. V was trimmed by 1 base and J by 4 bases, leaving 14 bases between them. Looked up from germline, CDR1 is KGHSH and CDR2 is LQKENI. CDR3 nucleotides: TGTGCCAGCTCACCACGACGTTCCAGGGTGGGAAACACCATATATTTT. Translated, it gives CASSPRRSRVGNTIYF.

DNA of the CDR3: TGTGCCAGCAACCGGGGCGGGGAGCTGTTTTTT. It translates to CASNRGGELFF. The chain has TRBV25-1 and TRBJ2-2, with a weak D call TRBD2 (5 bases). The V gene lost 7 bases and the J gene lost 7 bases, with 7 bases spanning the gap. CDR3 length: 11 residues. In germline, CDR1 is MGHDK, CDR2 SYGVNS.

This clone came up a few times. J is TRBJ1-2 and V is TRBV25-1; D may be TRBD1 (6 bases). The germline V gene encodes CDR1 MGHDK and CDR2 SYGVNS. V was cut by 7 bases and J by 6 bases, with 18 bases left in between. The CDR3 consists of 14 residues. The CDR3, as DNA: TGTGCCAGCAATTCTGAGGGGGGTGGTCATGGCTACACCTTC. This codes for CASNSEGGGHGYTF.

In this sample, this clone turned up a few times. This sequence joins TRBV15 and TRBJ1-5; a weak D match, TRBD1 (5 bases). The CDR3 length is 17 residues. CDR1 is LNHNV, CDR2 YYDKDF, per germline (reference sequence). Trimming cost V 5 bases and J 2 bases, with 19 bases left between them. The CDR3 region has the DNA TGTGCCACCAGCGCCCCTGGGGTGGGGACGGGCAATCAGCCCCAGCATTTT. The encoded protein is CATSAPGVGTGNQPQHF.

V usage is TRBV25-1 and J usage is TRBJ2-1; TRBD2 aligns across 11 bases. The CDR3 length is 15 residues. Trimming took 3 bases from V and 7 from J; bases not matched to a gene: 5. The germline V gene encodes CDR1 MGHDK and CDR2 SYGVNS. The CDR3 region has the DNA TGTGCCAGCAGTGATAGCGGGAGGGCCCGTAATGAGCAGTTCTTC. It encodes CASSDSGRARNEQFF. The full variable domain, completed using reference TRBV25-1 and TRBJ2-1, is EADIYQTPRYLVIGTGKKITLECSQTMGHDKMYWYQQDPGMELHLIHYSYGVNSTEKGDLSSESTVSRIRTEHFPLTLESARPSHTSQYLCASSDSGRARNEQFFGPGTRLTVL.

This chain uses TRBV5-1 with TRBJ2-7, with D possibly matching TRBD1 (6 bases). The CDR3 spans 15 residues. CDR1 SGHRS and CDR2 YFSETQ come from the germline V gene. V lost 4 bases, J lost 0 bases, and 14 bases lay in between. The CDR3 region has the DNA TGCGCCAGCAGCCCCGGGACACCGAGCTCCTACGAGCAGTACTTC. Its translation: CASSPGTPSSYEQYF.

The chain joins TRBV2 to TRBJ2-2, with D possibly TRBD1 on 6 matching bases. Trimming took off 8 bases at V and 4 bases at J, with 14 bases between the two ends. Germline V gene lookup returns CDR1 SNHLY and CDR2 FYNNEI. This CDR3 region has 14 residues. CDR3 DNA: TGTGCCAGCGGCAGGGACATCGGCACCGGGGAGCTGTTTTTT. It codes for CASGRDIGTGELFF.

The rearrangement uses TRBV6-1 and TRBJ2-2; D call uncertain. CDR1 is MNHNS, CDR2 SASEGT, per germline. V was cut by 4 bases and J by 6 bases, with 9 bases left in between. There are 13 residues in the CDR3. The CDR3 here is CASSAAIAGELFF. The CDR3 DNA sequence: TGTGCCAGCAGTGCAGCCATCGCCGGGGAGCTGTTTTTT.